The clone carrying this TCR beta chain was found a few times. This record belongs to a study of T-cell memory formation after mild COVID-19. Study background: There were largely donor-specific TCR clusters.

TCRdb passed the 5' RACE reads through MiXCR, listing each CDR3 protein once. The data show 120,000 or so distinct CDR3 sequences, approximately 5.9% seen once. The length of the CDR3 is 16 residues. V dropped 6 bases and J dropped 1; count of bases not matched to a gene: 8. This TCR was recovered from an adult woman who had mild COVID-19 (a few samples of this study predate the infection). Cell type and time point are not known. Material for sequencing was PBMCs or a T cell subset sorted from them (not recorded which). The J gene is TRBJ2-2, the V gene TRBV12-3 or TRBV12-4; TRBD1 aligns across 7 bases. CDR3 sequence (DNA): TGTGCCAGCAGCTACGACAGGGTTGGGAACACCGGGGAGCTGTTTTTT. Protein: CASSYDRVGNTGELFF.